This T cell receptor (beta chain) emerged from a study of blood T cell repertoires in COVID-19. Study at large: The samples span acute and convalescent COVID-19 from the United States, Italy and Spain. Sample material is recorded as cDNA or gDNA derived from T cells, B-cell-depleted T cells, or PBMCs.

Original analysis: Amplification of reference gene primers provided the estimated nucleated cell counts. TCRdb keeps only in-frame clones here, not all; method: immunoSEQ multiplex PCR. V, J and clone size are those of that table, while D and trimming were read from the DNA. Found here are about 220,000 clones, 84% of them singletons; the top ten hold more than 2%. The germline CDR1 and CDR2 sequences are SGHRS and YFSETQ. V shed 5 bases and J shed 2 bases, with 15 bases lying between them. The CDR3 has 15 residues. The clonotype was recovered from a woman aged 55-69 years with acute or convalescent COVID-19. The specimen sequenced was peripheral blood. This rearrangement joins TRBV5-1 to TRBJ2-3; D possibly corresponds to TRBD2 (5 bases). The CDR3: CASSYGVALTDTQYF. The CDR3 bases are TGCGCCAGCAGTTACGGGGTGGCCCTCACAGATACGCAGTATTTT.